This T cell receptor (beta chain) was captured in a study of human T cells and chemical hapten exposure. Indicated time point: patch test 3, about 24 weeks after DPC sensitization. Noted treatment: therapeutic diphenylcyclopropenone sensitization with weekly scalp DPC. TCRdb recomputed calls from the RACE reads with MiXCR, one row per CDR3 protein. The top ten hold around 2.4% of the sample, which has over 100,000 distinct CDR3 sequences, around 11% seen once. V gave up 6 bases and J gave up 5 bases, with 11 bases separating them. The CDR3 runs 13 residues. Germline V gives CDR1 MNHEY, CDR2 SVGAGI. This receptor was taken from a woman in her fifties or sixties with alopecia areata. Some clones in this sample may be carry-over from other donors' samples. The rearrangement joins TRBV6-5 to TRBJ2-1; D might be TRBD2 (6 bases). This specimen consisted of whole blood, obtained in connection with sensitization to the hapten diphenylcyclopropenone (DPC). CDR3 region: CASRGGGNNEQFF. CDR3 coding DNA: TGTGCCAGCAGGGGAGGCGGCAACAATGAGCAGTTCTTC.